This T cell receptor (beta chain) was observed in a study of OX40 agonist ivuxolimab in advanced cancers. Study-level information: Ivuxolimab was administered intravenously to patients at 0.01 to 10 mg/kg every 2 weeks.

As to this clone: No antigen is known for it.

Overall study findings and caveats: Expanded peripheral T-cell antigen specificity went undetermined.

Sequencing was performed with immunoSEQ multiplex PCR; in TCRdb, only in-frame clones are kept and a portion is missing. This table has more than 65,000 clones, 80% to 90% appearing once. This TCR derives from an adult with an advanced solid tumor such as melanoma, head and neck, liver or kidney cancer. The sample consisted of CD4+ or CD8+ T cells sorted from blood, taken in a trial of the OX40 agonist ivuxolimab.

The CDR3, as DNA: TGCGCCAGCAGCTTGGCCTTGTCAATGAACACTGAAGCTTTCTTT. Its protein is CASSLALSMNTEAFF. J is TRBJ1-1 and V is TRBV5-1, with D unclear. The length of the CDR3 is 15 residues. CDR1 SGHRS and CDR2 YFSETQ come from the germline V gene. The V and J ends lost 0 bases and 0 bases respectively, with 9 bases between them.